This T cell receptor (beta chain) stems from a study of human T cells and chemical hapten exposure. Study background: Researchers reported sensitizing a 2 cm by 2 cm upper inner arm skin site with 2% DPC. The patch tests put 0.01% DPC on the skin of the upper back and were read 6 days later.

This clonotype was observed a few times. Via MiXCR, TCRdb re-called the RACE reads, giving one row per CDR3 protein. The sample includes some 170,000 distinct CDR3 sequences, approximately 20% of them seen just once. The CDR3 has 13 residues. With V trimmed by 5 bases and J by 1 base, 3 bases remained unmatched. Germline V gives CDR1 SQVTM, CDR2 ANQGSEA. Time point indicated: patch test 1, 2 weeks after DPC sensitization. The treatment here: therapeutic diphenylcyclopropenone sensitization with weekly scalp DPC. This rearrangement joins TRBV29-1 to TRBJ2-3; TRBD1 matches at 7 bases. The specimen comprised whole blood, sampled in connection with sensitization to the hapten diphenylcyclopropenone (DPC). The sequence came from a woman aged 50 to 60 with alopecia areata. Some clones in this sample may be carry-over from other donors' samples. CDR3 residues: CSVRQGGTDTQYF. The CDR3 DNA sequence: TGCAGCGTTCGACAGGGTGGCACAGATACGCAGTATTTT.